This T cell receptor (beta chain) was sequenced in a study of CXCR3-negative and CXCR3-positive naive CD8 T cells. Germline-derived CDR1 and CDR2 are LNHDA and SQIVND (reference sequence). This CDR3 comprises 13 residues. The study made its TRB cDNA libraries by 5' RACE, adding UMI labels. TCRdb reprocessed the 5' RACE reads; each CDR3 protein has one entry and no DNA is given. The repertoire table contains under 150,000 distinct CDR3 sequences. In regard to this clonotype: The antigen is undetermined.

Study conclusions and caveats: CXCR3-positive naive cells had more hydrophobic TRB CDR3s than CXCR3-negative naive cells.

All CD8+ T cell subsets were sorted in triplicate at 250,000 to 300,000 cells each. Those CD8+ T cells considered naive were CD45RO-CCR7+CD27+CD95-. The chain carries TRBV19 and TRBJ2-2; TCRdb reports TRBD1, a call that lacks DNA to check it against. This clonotype originated in a human donor in good health. Some clones in this sample may be carry-over from other donors' samples. Sample: naive CXCR3+ CD8+ T cells from blood. Subset in this sample: CD45RO-CCR7+CD27+CD95- naive CD8+ T cells expressing CXCR3 (TNR3+). This chain's CDR3 is CARQRQGTGELFF.